This T cell receptor (beta chain) was profiled in a study of blood T cell repertoires in COVID-19. About the research overall: Samples came from the United States, Italy and Spain, spanning acute and convalescent COVID-19. Nucleic acid was either cDNA or gDNA, and it came from T cells, B-cell-depleted T cells, or PBMCs.

This clone turned up a few times. The J segment lost 2 bases and the V segment lost 2 bases, leaving 3 bases of the junction unmatched. CDR1 is KGHSH, CDR2 LQKENI, per germline. The CDR3 is made up of 15 amino acids. Authors' methods: Amplification with reference gene primers provided the estimates of nucleated cell counts. Measured with immunoSEQ multiplex PCR; TCRdb has only the in-frame clones, and not every one. The V and J calls and clone size come from that table; D and trimming were worked out from the DNA. The data show 100,000 to 150,000 clones, about 85% seen once. The chain joins TRBV18 to TRBJ1-2; 9 nucleotides agree with TRBD1. Specimen: peripheral blood. The sequence was collected from a man aged 80 or over with active or convalescent COVID-19. DNA for the CDR3: TGTGCCAGCTCACCAGCGGGACAGGGAAACTATGGCTACACCTTC. This sequence encodes CASSPAGQGNYGYTF. Looking up the rest from reference TRBV18 and TRBJ1-2 gives the full variable domain: NAGVMQNPRHLVRRRGQEARLRCSPMKGHSHVYWYRQLPEEGLKFMVYLQKENIIDESGMPKERFSAEFPKEGPSILRIQQVVRGDSAAYFCASSPAGQGNYGYTFGSGTRLTVV.